This entry lists 24 T cell receptor delta chains sequenced from one sample in a study of gamma-delta T cells after stem cell transplantation. TCRdb reanalyzed the RT-PCR reads using CATT. The sample lists a few thousand delta-chain clones; about 1.8% were seen once. The sample comprised gamma-delta T cells. These receptors were obtained from a human donor. It is not recorded whose cells these are; they may come from a transplant donor.

As regards this clone: A clone one base away is much larger, so this may be a read error. This CDR3 reads CACEDLSLLGDTKETDKPIF. The CDR3 DNA sequence: TGTGCCTGTGAAGACCTTTCCTTACTGGGGGATACCAAGGAGACCGATAAACCCATCTTT. The chain employs TRDV2 and TRDJ1; the match to TRDD3 covers 12 bases. The CDR3 totals 20 residues. CDR1 and CDR2 from the germline V gene are GEAIGNYY and EKD.

As regards this clone: This could be a read error, since a much larger clone is one nucleotide away. The chain joins TRAV38-2/DV8 to TRDJ1; 11 nucleotides line up with TRDD3. The germline CDR1 and CDR2 sequences are TSESDYY and QEAYKQQN. V lost 4 bases to trimming and J lost 2 bases; unmatched junction nucleotides: 22. This CDR3 comprises 21 residues. In DNA form, the CDR3 reads TGTGCTTATAGGGTACTTTCCTGCTCCTGGGGGATACACGTGAGTACCGATAAACTCATCTTT. Encoded protein: CAYRVLSCSWGIHVSTDKLIF.

This chain connects TRDV2 to TRDJ1; 8 bases fit TRDD3. Unmatched junction bases numbered 20, after V lost 3 bases and J lost 0 bases. This CDR3 comprises 20 residues. Germline CDR1 GEAIGNYY, CDR2 EKD. This CDR3 is CACDAVLGGTIVPYTDKLIF. As DNA, the CDR3 is TGTGCCTGTGACGCCGTACTGGGGGGTACTATTGTTCCTTACACCGATAAACTCATCTTT.

Worth noting for this clone: Only one base separates this from a far larger clonotype, so it likely reflects a read error. CDR3 amino acids: CALGKVMVTFLPYWGTLPERWRDTDKLIF. The DNA of the CDR3 is TGTGCTCTTGGGAAAGTCATGGTAACCTTCCTCCCCTACTGGGGGACCTTGCCAGAGAGGTGGAGGGACACCGATAAACTCATCTTT. This chain joins TRDV1 and TRDJ1, with 9 bases lining up with TRDD3. The germline V gene has CDR1 TSWWSYY and CDR2 QGS. With 5 bases clipped from V and 0 bases from J, the junction kept 46 bases outside the gene matches. The CDR3 is 29 residues long.

About this clone: TCRdb's protein for this DNA is that of a much larger clone and differs from the translation at residue 6, likely a read error; the protein shown is the DNA translation. V and J are TRDV1 and TRDJ2; 8 bases fit TRDD2. With 11 bases clipped from V and 10 bases from J, the junction kept 30 bases outside the gene matches. The CDR3 extends over 19 amino acids. Germline V gene data show CDR1 as TSWWSYY and CDR2 as QGS. CDR3 sequence reads: CASWGISSYSPSGGGQLFF. Here the CDR3 DNA reads TGTGCTTCTTGGGGAATTTCTTCCTACTCCCCCTCAGGAGGGGGACAACTCTTCTTT.

This clone was recorded a few times. One base separates it from a far larger clone, so it is likely a read error. The sample has other DNA sequences that encode this CDR3 too. The V gene is TRDV2, the J gene TRDJ1; D is unresolved. Trimming pared 0 bases from V and 0 bases from J, leaving 13 bases between. CDR1 and CDR2 (germline): GEAIGNYY, EKD. The CDR3 consists of 16 residues. The CDR3 is CACDTLTLQNTDKLIF. The CDR3 DNA follows: TGTGCCTGTGACACCCTTACCCTCCAAAACACCGATAAACTCATCTTT.

There are a few counts of this clone. The gene calls are TRDV1 and TRDJ1; TRDD3 agrees at 12 bases. Per germline, CDR1 TSWWSYY and CDR2 QGS. This CDR3 region has 26 residues. V shed 4 bases, J shed 1 base, and the junction held 34 bases outside the gene matches. This chain's CDR3 is CALGGPARAFLRRGSGGYASTDKLIF. CDR3 sequence (DNA): TGTGCTCTTGGGGGCCCGGCTCGTGCCTTCCTACGAAGGGGGTCTGGGGGATACGCGTCCACCGATAAACTCATCTTT.

With regard to this clone: With a far larger clone one base away, a read error is the likely cause. This chain joins TRDV2 and TRDJ1; D remains unclear. CDR1 is GEAIGNYY and CDR2 is EKD in the germline V gene. The V and J ends lost 2 bases and 0 bases respectively, with 15 bases between them. This CDR3 region has 16 residues. The CDR3 DNA reads as TGTGCCTGTGACAGGCTACCTCGTGGTTACACCGATAAACTCATCTTT. Protein product: CACDRLPRGYTDKLIF.

This rearrangement joins TRDV1 to TRDJ1, with TRDD3 matching over 8 bases. CDR3 length: 21 amino acids. J gave up 3 bases and V 0 bases, and 21 bases lay outside the gene matches. The germline CDR1 and CDR2 sequences are TSWWSYY and QGS. The CDR3 loop is CALGELEASFWDWGLADKLIF. CDR3 coding DNA: TGTGCTCTTGGGGAACTAGAAGCTTCCTTCTGGGACTGGGGGCTAGCCGATAAACTCATCTTT.

This clone is termed medium-sized. The J gene is TRDJ1, the V gene TRDV2; TRDD3 aligns across 7 bases. The CDR3 has 18 residues. Germline values: CDR1 GEAIGNYY, CDR2 EKD. With V trimmed by 0 bases and J by 2 bases, 14 bases remained unmatched. The CDR3 loop reads CACDTVSGGDQYTDKLIF. The DNA of the CDR3 is TGTGCCTGTGACACCGTAAGTGGGGGAGACCAGTATACCGATAAACTCATCTTT.

This clone was observed a handful of times. The amino acid sequence in TCRdb belongs to a much larger clone and departs from this DNA's translation at residue 10, likely a sequencing read error; the sequence shown is translated from the DNA. The V gene is TRDV2, the J gene TRDJ1; perhaps TRDD3 as D (5 bases). Germline CDR1 and CDR2: GEAIGNYY and EKD. Trimming stripped 3 bases from V and 0 bases from J, with 22 bases between. This CDR3 has 18 residues. The CDR3 sequence is CACDGLDRGVRNTDKLIF. The CDR3 DNA follows: TGTGCCTGTGACGGCCTTGACCGGGGGGTACGCAACACCGATAAACTCATCTTT.

This clone is classed as medium-sized. The rearrangement joins TRDV2 to TRDJ1, with 11 bases identical to TRDD3. Germline CDR1 reads GEAIGNYY; CDR2 reads EKD. The CDR3 runs to 17 residues. V lost 0 bases, J lost 9 bases, and 14 bases stayed unmatched. As DNA, the CDR3 is TGTGCCTGTGACACCCTACTGGGGGATAGCCCTCAGGGACAACTCATCTTT. Translating it yields CACDTLLGDSPQGQLIF.

This clone has only a few counts. This may be a read error: a much more frequent sequence differs by one nucleotide. This chain uses TRDV2 with TRDJ2; D is perhaps TRDD3 (5 bases). The CDR3 is made up of 17 amino acids. Germline V gene sequence: CDR1 GEAIGNYY, CDR2 EKD. V lost 3 bases and J lost 6, with 22 bases in between. The CDR3 region has the DNA TGTGCCTGTGACGGGCTACCACTCCCGGGGGGTGCAGCACAACTCTTCTTT. It translates to CACDGLPLPGGAAQLFF.

This clone is categorized as large. This chain uses TRDV2 with TRDJ1; possible D gene TRDD3, 5 bases. Trimming pared 1 base from V and 0 bases from J, leaving 17 bases between. The CDR3 contains 17 residues. Looked up from germline, CDR1 is GEAIGNYY and CDR2 is EKD. The DNA of the CDR3 is TGTGCCTGTGACACAATCCGCCCGAGGGGGTACACCGATAAACTCATCTTT. The encoded protein is CACDTIRPRGYTDKLIF.

Regarding this clone: With a much larger clone just one base away, this may be a read error. The V and J genes are TRDV2 and TRDJ3; 12 bases are a match to TRDD3. The CDR3 has 21 amino acids. Germline V gene data show CDR1 as GEAIGNYY and CDR2 as EKD. V lost 2 bases, J lost 2 bases, and 12 bases stayed unmatched. In DNA form, the CDR3 reads TGTGCCTGTGACATCGGGAACTGGGGGATACATCGCCCCTGGGACACCCGACAGATGTTTTTC. Translated, it gives CACDIGNWGIHRPWDTRQMFF.

In the case of this clone: A much larger clone lies a single base off, so this may be a read error. The rearrangement uses TRDV2 and TRDJ1; the D is unclear. CDR1 GEAIGNYY and CDR2 EKD come from the germline V gene. The CDR3 is made up of 21 amino acids. DNA of the CDR3: TGTGCCCGTGACCTCCTGGAGATGGGACATACTCGCCCCCAGTACACCGATAAACTCATCTTT. Translated, it gives CARDLLEMGHTRPQYTDKLIF.

This clone was seen more than once but under ten times. Just one base apart from a much larger clone, this may be a read error. Distinct nucleotide sequences in the sample also encode this CDR3. CDR3 protein: CACERLGTDKLIF. The CDR3 bases are TGTGCCTGTGAGAGACTGGGGACCGATAAACTCATCTTT. The chain has TRDV2 and TRDJ1; 7 bases line up with TRDD3. The CDR3 has 13 residues. V shed 4 bases, J shed 2 bases, and the junction held 3 bases outside the gene matches. The germline V gene has CDR1 GEAIGNYY and CDR2 EKD.

Of note for this clone: A read error may be the cause here, since a much bigger clone is one base away. V is TRDV2 and J is TRDJ1; TRDD3 matches at 7 bases. The CDR3 runs 15 residues. Germline CDR1 is GEAIGNYY and CDR2 is EKD. The CDR3 nucleotides read TGTGCCTGTGGCACCCTGGGGGGGTACACCGATAAACTCATCTTT. This sequence encodes CACGTLGGYTDKLIF.

This clone was detected only a few times. Just one base apart from a much larger clone, this may be a read error. The chain carries TRDV2 and TRDJ1, with a possible D match to TRDD1 (5 bases). The CDR3 spans 16 residues. Germline-derived CDR1 and CDR2 are GEAIGNYY and EKD. CDR3 coding DNA: TGTGCCTGTGACGGGGTACGCCCGGGAAATGGCGATAAGCTCATCTTT. It yields the protein CACDGVRPGNGDKLIF.

By its share, this clone is medium-sized. At the DNA level, this CDR3 is encoded by other sequences in the same sample as well. The chain joins TRDV2 to TRDJ1; 11 nucleotides line up with TRDD3. The V segment lost 3 bases and the J segment 3 bases; nucleotides outside the gene matches: 14. The germline CDR1 and CDR2 sequences are GEAIGNYY and EKD. CDR3 length equals 18 residues. The CDR3 DNA is TGTGCCTGTGACTCCCTACTGGGGGATAATGGGATCGCCGATAAACTCATCTTT. This encodes CACDSLLGDNGIADKLIF.

This rearrangement joins TRDV2 to TRDJ1, with 7 bases that match TRDD3. This CDR3 comprises 17 residues. Germline V gene sequence: CDR1 GEAIGNYY, CDR2 EKD. V lost 0 bases to trimming and J lost 0 bases; unmatched junction nucleotides: 9. The CDR3 DNA reads TGTGCCTGTGACACCGTACTGGGGAGGCCTTACACCGATAAACTCATCTTT. Translated: CACDTVLGRPYTDKLIF.

J is TRDJ1 and V is TRDV2; 8 nucleotides agree with TRDD3. Germline V gene lookup returns CDR1 GEAIGNYY and CDR2 EKD. This CDR3 region has 19 residues. J was trimmed by 0 bases and V by 2 bases; bases with no gene match: 16. The DNA for the CDR3 is TGTGCCTGTGACAGCCTTTCCGTACTGGGGGGCCGACACACCGATAAACTCATCTTT. Its protein is CACDSLSVLGGRHTDKLIF.

Within the sample, this clone is medium-sized (0.01 to 0.1%). The sample has other DNA sequences that encode this CDR3 too. V is TRDV2 and J is TRDJ1; TRDD3 matches 10 bases. After removal of 3 bases from V and 0 bases from J, the junction contained 9 bases not matched to a gene. This CDR3 contains 17 residues. CDR1 is GEAIGNYY, CDR2 EKD, per germline. CDR3 in amino acids: CACDALLGDEYTDKLIF. In nucleotides, the CDR3 is TGTGCCTGTGACGCCCTACTGGGGGATGAGTACACCGATAAACTCATCTTT.

With regard to this clone: This clone may be a read error of a much larger clone one base away. The chain couples TRDV2 to TRDJ1; 8 positions match TRDD3. Germline CDR1 GEAIGNYY, CDR2 EKD. Trimming at V came to 2 bases and at J to 4 bases, leaving 17 bases not matched to a gene. The CDR3 runs to 18 residues. The DNA of the CDR3 is TGTGCCTGTGACAAACTAAGGGGATACACCTTCCAGGGCGATAAACTCATCTTT. Amino acid sequence: CACDKLRGYTFQGDKLIF.